The T cell receptor beta chain under discussion was sequenced for a study of control samples from healthy donors and cancer patients. Germline V gives CDR1 LGHNA, CDR2 YNFKEQ. This CDR3 is 15 amino acids long. V lost 4 bases, J lost 5 bases, and 12 bases lay in between. Produced via immunoSEQ multiplex PCR; TCRdb's table is partial and in-frame only. The table includes around 120,000 clones, about 93% detected once. The origin of this receptor is a man in his fifties with head and neck cancer. The chain carries TRBV4-2 and TRBJ1-6; D not certain. The sequencing sample was made of PBMCs. This chain's CDR3 is CASSPAVYDNSPLHF. CDR3 nucleotide sequence: TGTGCCAGCAGCCCCGCAGTGTATGATAATTCACCCCTCCACTTT.